This T cell receptor (beta chain) derives from a study of blood T cell repertoires in COVID-19 (dated by TCRdb to 2020 to 2022). At the level of the whole study: Samples covering the acute and convalescent phases of COVID-19 were provided by collaborators in the United States, Italy and Spain. The prospective study material was composed of cDNA or gDNA derived from T cells, B-cell-depleted T cells, or PBMCs. The dataset comprised deeply sampled blood TCRbeta repertoires from subjects exposed to, actively infected with, or recovered from COVID-19. The repertoires were made available in a free public database intended to serve as a resource for research on the immune response to SARS-CoV-2. Samples came from the ongoing ImmuneRACE study (first 160 participants) plus 1,254 subjects from 6 global collaborators. The sample metadata nearly always contained a de-identified subject ID, COVID-19 status, age in years and sex. HLA class I and class II types, where available, came from metadata supplied by the sample provider rather than from assay-based typing.

The CDR3, cysteine through phenylalanine, is 12 amino acids long. CDR3 DNA is the only sequence kept; it has 36 bases, read in frame from the first base. The CDR1 and CDR2 encoded by the germline V gene (reference sequence) are LNHDA and SQIVND. V is reduced by 5 bases and J by 8 bases, leaving a spacing of 12 bases between them. The immunoSEQ Assay, a bias-controlled multiplex PCR, was used to amplify TCRbeta CDR3 regions from genomic DNA. As for the authors' bioinformatics: Within the assay, amplification of reference gene primers was used to estimate how many nucleated cells each sample contained. To quantify the absolute abundance of each unique TCRbeta CDR3 rearrangement, sequence reads were collapsed and filtered. For each sample, productive Simpson clonality was calculated by taking the square root of Simpson's diversity index across productive rearrangements. Here the immuneACCESS table is served through TCRdb, limited to in-frame sequences with V and J called. Missing clones are a known gap in these copies; in checked studies unresolved V genes cover under half, and the rest lacks a known reason. The D gene and trimming were derived from the DNA, and the V and J assignments and clone size from that table. The sample contains about 39,000 clones, approximately 96% of them found a single time. Roughly 3.7% of the sample belongs to the ten largest clones.

Of note for this clone: Its antigen target is currently unknown. Qualities for individual bases were not recorded, and no much larger clone is one base off.

What the work shows at the level of the full study, not this receptor alone: Clinical and demographic metadata were provided uncurated, with the amount varying by source and participant.

The collaborating institutions used their own protocols to collect whole blood in K2EDTA tubes. For TCRbeta analysis, collaborator samples were shipped as frozen whole blood, as isolated PBMCs, or as DNA extracted from either sample type. Recombination connected TRBV19 to TRBJ1-2; no confident D gene assignment can be made. Material for sequencing was peripheral blood. The receptor was derived from a human donor with active COVID-19. The donor label of this sample is uncertain. The CDR3 has the sequence CASSSGGYGYTF. The DNA sequence is given as TGTGCCAGTAGTTCCGGCGGTTACGGCTACACCTTC. The variable domain in full, with residues beyond the CDR3 obtained from the reference TRBV19 and TRBJ1-2 genes, is DGGITQSPKYLFRKEGQNVTLSCEQNLNHDAMYWYRQDPGQGLRLIYYSQIVNDFQKGDIAEGYSVSREKKESFPLTVTSAQKNPTAFYLCASSSGGYGYTFGSGTRLTVV.